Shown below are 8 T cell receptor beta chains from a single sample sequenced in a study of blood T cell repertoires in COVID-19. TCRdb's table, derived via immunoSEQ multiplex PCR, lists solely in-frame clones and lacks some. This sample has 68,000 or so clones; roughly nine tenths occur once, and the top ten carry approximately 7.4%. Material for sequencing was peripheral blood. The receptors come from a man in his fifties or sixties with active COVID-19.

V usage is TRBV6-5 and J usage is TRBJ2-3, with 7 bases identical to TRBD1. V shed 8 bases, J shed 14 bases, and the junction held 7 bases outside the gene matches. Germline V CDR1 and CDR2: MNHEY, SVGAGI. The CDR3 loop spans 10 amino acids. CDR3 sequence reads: CASGRDRLYF. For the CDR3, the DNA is TGTGCCAGCGGTCGGGACAGATTGTATTTT.

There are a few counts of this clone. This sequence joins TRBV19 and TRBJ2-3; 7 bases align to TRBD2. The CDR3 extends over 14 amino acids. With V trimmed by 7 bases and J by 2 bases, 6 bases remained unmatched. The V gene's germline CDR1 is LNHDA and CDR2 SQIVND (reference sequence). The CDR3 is CASMLGGSTDTQYF. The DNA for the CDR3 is TGTGCCAGTATGCTGGGAGGGTCCACAGATACGCAGTATTTT.

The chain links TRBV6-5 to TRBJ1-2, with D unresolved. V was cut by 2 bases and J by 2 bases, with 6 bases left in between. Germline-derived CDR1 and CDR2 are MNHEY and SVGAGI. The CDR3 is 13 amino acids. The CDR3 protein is CASSYGQNYGYTF. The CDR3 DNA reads TGTGCCAGCAGTTACGGCCAGAACTATGGCTACACCTTC.

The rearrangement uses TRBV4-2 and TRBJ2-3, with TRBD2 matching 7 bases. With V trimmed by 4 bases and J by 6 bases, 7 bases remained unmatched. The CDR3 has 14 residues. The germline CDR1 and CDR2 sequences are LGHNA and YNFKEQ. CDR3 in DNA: TGTGCCAGCAGCCGTGGGAGGGGAAGCGATACGCAGTATTTT. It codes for CASSRGRGSDTQYF.

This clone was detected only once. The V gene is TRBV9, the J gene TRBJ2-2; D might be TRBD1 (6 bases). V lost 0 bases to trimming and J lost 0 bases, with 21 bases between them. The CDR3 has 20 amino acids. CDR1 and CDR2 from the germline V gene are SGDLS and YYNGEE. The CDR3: CASSVDPSLGGPPNTGELFF. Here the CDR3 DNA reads TGTGCCAGCAGCGTAGACCCCTCCTTAGGGGGACCTCCGAACACCGGGGAGCTGTTTTTT.

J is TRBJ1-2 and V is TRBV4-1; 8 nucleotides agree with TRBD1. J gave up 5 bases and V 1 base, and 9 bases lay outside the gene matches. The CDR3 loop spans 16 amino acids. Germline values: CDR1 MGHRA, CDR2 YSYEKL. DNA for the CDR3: TGCGCCAGCAGCCAAGCCCTCAGGGGGCGATGGTATGGCTACACCTTC. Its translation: CASSQALRGRWYGYTF.

The CDR3 protein is CASSRRAVNTEAFF. In nucleotides, the CDR3 is TGTGCCAGCTCACGGAGGGCGGTGAACACTGAAGCTTTCTTT. The gene calls are TRBV18 and TRBJ1-1; D is undetermined. The V and J ends lost 4 bases and 0 bases respectively, with 9 bases between them. This CDR3 spans 14 amino acids. CDR1 KGHSH and CDR2 LQKENI come from the germline V gene.

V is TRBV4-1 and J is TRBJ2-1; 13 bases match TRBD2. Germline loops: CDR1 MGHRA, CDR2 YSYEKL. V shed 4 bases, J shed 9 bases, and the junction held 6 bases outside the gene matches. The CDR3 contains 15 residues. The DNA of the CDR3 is TGCGCCAGCAGCCGGGGGACTAGCGGGGTGGGTGAGCAGTTCTTC. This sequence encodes CASSRGTSGVGEQFF.